A selection of T cell receptor beta chains follows, all from one sample in a study of T cell responses to AZD1222 COVID-19 vaccine. Only in-frame clones appear in the TCRdb table, and some are missing; sequencing was by immunoSEQ multiplex PCR. The top ten hold roughly 9.8% of the sample, which has roughly 180,000 clones, 90% to 95% seen once. The source material was peripheral blood, sampled on day 0 of AZD1222 vaccination. The receptors were sampled from an adult in good health. Both conserved end residues are trimmed from each CDR3.

>TRBJ2-2|TRBV6-1
ASSDIGRGRNTGELF
>TRBJ2-7|TRBV10-3
AIRSAAYEQY
>TRBJ2-7|TRBV29-1
SVGLGGTFHEQY
>TRBJ2-7|TRBV7-2
ASRAESVAEQY
>TRBJ2-3|TRBV11-3
ASSLAAGTDTQY
>TRBJ1-1|TRBV6-1
ASSERDRGQHTAEAF
>TRBJ1-2|TRBV7-9
ASSLAKWADGDHGYT
>TRBJ2-6|TRBV6-1
ASSDPGGPNSGANVLT
>TRBJ2-7|TRBV29-1
SATDGSSYEQY
>TRBJ1-5|TRBV30
AWSFRGAGNQPQH
>TRBJ2-3|TRBV2
ASSVVSTDTQY
>TRBJ2-1|TRBV9
ASSVATGGNEQF
>TRBJ2-1|TRBV14
ASSPGTNNEQF
>TRBJ2-5|TRBV28
ASSHGGGAFETQY
>TRBJ2-7|TRBV30
AWSVTGTYEQY
>TRBJ2-7|TRBV6-2/TRBV6-3
ASGSSGREYEQY
>TRBJ2-2|TRBV5-1
ASSFGTRNTGELF
>TRBJ1-1|TRBV7-9
ASSLLSPVQNTEAF
>TRBJ1-1|TRBV5-4
ASSTGQGTEAF
>TRBJ1-5|TRBV30
AWRQGGDQPQH